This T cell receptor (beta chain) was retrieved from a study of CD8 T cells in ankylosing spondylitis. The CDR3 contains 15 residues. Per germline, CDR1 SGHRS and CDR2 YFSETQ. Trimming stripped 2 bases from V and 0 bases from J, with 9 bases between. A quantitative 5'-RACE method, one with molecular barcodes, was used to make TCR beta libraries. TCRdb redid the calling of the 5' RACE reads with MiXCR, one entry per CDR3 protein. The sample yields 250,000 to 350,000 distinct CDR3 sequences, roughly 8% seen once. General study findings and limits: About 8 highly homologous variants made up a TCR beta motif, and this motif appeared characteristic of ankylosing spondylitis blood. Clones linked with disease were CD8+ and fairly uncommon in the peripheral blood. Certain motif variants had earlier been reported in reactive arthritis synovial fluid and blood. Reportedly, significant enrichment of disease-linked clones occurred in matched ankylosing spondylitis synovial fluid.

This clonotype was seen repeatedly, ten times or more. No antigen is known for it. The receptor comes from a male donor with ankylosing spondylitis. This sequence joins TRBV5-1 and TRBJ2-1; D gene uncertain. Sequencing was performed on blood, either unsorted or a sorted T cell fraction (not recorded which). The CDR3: CASSLGPSSYNEQFF. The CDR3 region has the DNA TGCGCCAGCAGCTTAGGCCCCAGCTCCTACAATGAGCAGTTCTTC. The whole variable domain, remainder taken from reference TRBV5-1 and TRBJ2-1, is KAGVTQTPRYLIKTRGQQVTLSCSPISGHRSVSWYQQTPGQGLQFLFEYFSETQRNKGNFPGRFSGRQFSNSRSEMNVSTLELGDSALYLCASSLGPSSYNEQFFGPGTRLTVL.